The source of this T cell receptor beta chain is a study of cytomegalovirus exposure and HLA in healthy donors. Points from the study as a whole: For TCR beta chains, V- and J-gene trimming was later linked to a missense DCLRE1C variant. Across all donors, roughly uniform sequencing depth was an assumption of the presence/absence analyses. Rates of TCR association differed by HLA locus in a later analysis, with DRB1 highest and HLA-C lowest.

In regard to this clone: The antigen is unknown.

PCR used 60 Vbeta primers and 13 Jbeta primers. In the original processing: A follow-up analysis tallied approximately 85 million unique TCR beta chains, roughly 9.9 million shared. Using immunoSEQ multiplex PCR, the repertoire was profiled, and TCRdb retains in-frame clones only, with some absent. The V and J calls and the clone size are those of that table, but D and trimming were determined from the DNA. The table gives 30,000 to 35,000 clones; the top ten clones make up roughly 3.5% of it. Germline values: CDR1 MGHRA, CDR2 YSYEKL. Trimming cost V 4 bases and J 3 bases; bases outside gene matches: 4. This CDR3 contains 14 residues.

The sequenced material came from PBMCs. This clonotype originated in a woman aged 40 to 50 in good health and CMV-seropositive. The chain links TRBV4-1 to TRBJ2-7; 9 bases agree with TRBD2. The CDR3 loop reads CASSLGLAFYEQYF. CDR3 nucleotide sequence: TGCGCCAGCAGCCTGGGACTAGCCTTCTACGAGCAGTACTTC.